The next 8 T cell receptor beta chains were all read from a single sample in a study of blood T cells in healthy people across ages. Using a J-beta primer mix together with a sample-barcoded 5' primer, a second PCR was run for roughly 6 to 11 cycles. TCRdb analysed the 5' RACE reads with MiXCR anew, one entry per CDR3 protein. There are about 680,000 distinct CDR3 sequences in the sample; 45% to 50% occur only once, and roughly 31% lies in the top ten. Sequencing used blood. These receptors were obtained from a woman aged 55-75 years in good health.

In this sample, this clonotype turned up a few times. The V gene is TRBV6-6, the J gene TRBJ2-4; weak D call: TRBD2 (6 bases). Per the germline V gene, CDR1 is MNHNY and CDR2 is SVGAGI (reference sequence). The V end lost 4 bases, the J end lost 9 bases, and 16 bases lay between the germline ends. The CDR3 totals 14 residues. The chain's CDR3 is CASSWGAGSSIQYF. DNA for the CDR3: TGTGCCAGCAGTTGGGGCGCCGGGAGTTCCATTCAGTACTTC.

This clonotype was seen once. The rearrangement joins TRBV5-1 to TRBJ2-3; possibly TRBD2 for D (6 bases). The germline gives CDR1 SGHRS, CDR2 YFSETQ. CDR3 size: 16 residues. V shed 0 bases and J shed 4 bases, with 15 bases lying between them. CDR3 loop: CASSLAGGVSADTQYF. CDR3 nucleotide sequence: TGCGCCAGCAGCTTGGCCGGGGGAGTAAGCGCAGATACGCAGTATTTT.

The rearrangement joins TRBV6-5 to TRBJ1-1; D may be TRBD1 (5 bases). Germline lookup yields CDR1 MNHEY and CDR2 SVGAGI. This CDR3 is built from 17 residues. V was cut by 0 bases and J by 3 bases, with 17 bases left in between. The CDR3 nucleotides read TGTGCCAGCAGTTACTCTTTCGGGGGTACCATGTACACTGAAGCTTTCTTT. This translates into CASSYSFGGTMYTEAFF.

This clonotype was picked up a small number of times. The chain joins TRBV28 to TRBJ1-2, with D possibly TRBD1 on 5 matching bases. V gave up 6 bases and J gave up 4 bases, with 18 bases separating them. This CDR3 has 15 residues. Germline-derived CDR1 and CDR2 are MDHEN and SYDVKM. This CDR3 is CASSTPGLSAYGYTF. CDR3 in DNA: TGTGCCAGCAGCACCCCAGGGCTTTCGGCCTATGGCTACACCTTC.

J is TRBJ2-5 and V is TRBV20-1; D call uncertain. There are 14 residues in the CDR3. Germline CDR1 is DFQATT and CDR2 is SNEGSKA (reference sequence). The V end was cut by 0 bases, the J end by 1 base, with 9 bases between. The CDR3 nucleotides read TGCAGTGCTAGAGATTCTTTTTCCCAAGAGACCCAGTACTTC. Translation gives CSARDSFSQETQYF.

This clonotype has only a few counts. The chain has TRBV15 and TRBJ2-7; TRBD1 might be the D (6 bases). The CDR3 has 15 residues. The V gene lost 1 base and the J gene lost 5 bases, with 15 bases spanning the gap. Germline CDR1 is LNHNV and CDR2 is YYDKDF (reference sequence). CDR3 sequence: CATSRAGRGIDEQYF. The DNA for the CDR3 is TGTGCCACCAGCAGAGCTGGCAGGGGTATTGACGAGCAGTACTTC.

The chain uses TRBV3-1 and TRBJ2-7; D remains ambiguous. Germline values: CDR1 LGHDT, CDR2 YNNKEL (reference sequence). The CDR3 consists of 12 residues. Trimming took off 5 bases at V and 1 base at J, with 6 bases between the two ends. CDR3 in amino acids: CASSGRSYEQYF. The CDR3 nucleotides read TGTGCCAGCAGCGGCCGGTCCTACGAGCAGTACTTC.

The chain recombines TRBV6-6 with TRBJ2-1; 7 bases are shared with TRBD1. This CDR3 spans 15 amino acids. Germline V CDR1 and CDR2: MNHNY, SVGAGI (reference sequence). The ends lost 0 bases at V and 2 bases at J; junction bases unmatched: 1. CDR3 sequence reads: CASSYSTGAYNEQFF. In DNA form, the CDR3 reads TGTGCCAGCAGTTACTCTACAGGGGCCTACAATGAGCAGTTCTTC.